This TCR beta chain was retrieved from a study of response to subunit inactivated influenza vaccine. Trimming shortened V by 4 bases and J by 9 bases, and 13 bases separated the two germline ends. The CDR3 is 13 residues long. Germline assignment: CDR1 LGHNA and CDR2 YSLEER. This clonotype was detected a few times. The antigen is unknown. Overall study results and limits: The authors proposed limited new T cell recruitment per seasonal influenza vaccination.

TCRdb called the RT-PCR reads again in MiXCR, with one record for every CDR3 protein. The sample includes about 190,000 distinct CDR3 sequences, approximately 15% of them seen just once. The source of this sequence is a man aged 50 to 60 who received an inactivated influenza vaccine. The chain carries TRBV4-3 and TRBJ2-1, with a possible D match to TRBD2 (6 bases). Sequencing used CD8+ T cells sorted from PBMCs, obtained 4 to 6 days after vaccination. The CDR3, as DNA: TGCGCCAGCAGCCCGTTCCGGGGGACTGAGCAGTTCTTC. Translated: CASSPFRGTEQFF.